This T cell receptor (beta chain) was profiled in a study of human T cells and chemical hapten exposure. For the study at large: Each patch test put 0.01% DPC on the upper back, and results were read at 6 days. Study-wide findings and caveats: DPC sensitization left the count of TCRs above 1 in 1000 unchanged.

Each CDR3 protein is one row after TCRdb ran MiXCR on the RACE reads. This table has tens of thousands of distinct CDR3 sequences, 9.6% appearing once. CDR1 and CDR2 (germline): SGHRS, YFSETQ. CDR3 length: 16 residues. Trimming removed 2 bases from V and 1 base from J, with 14 bases in between. At least ten counts were recorded for this clonotype. Its specificity is not known. The time point: pre-sensitization, week 0. Treatment: therapeutic diphenylcyclopropenone sensitization with weekly scalp DPC. Blood was drawn before each patch test was applied. The chain combines TRBV5-1 with TRBJ2-3; the D gene could be TRBD1 or TRBD2 (5 bases each). Sample: whole blood, taken in connection with sensitization to the hapten diphenylcyclopropenone (DPC). The sequence derives from a middle-aged woman with alopecia areata. Some clones in this sample may be carry-over from other donors' samples. The CDR3 sequence is CASSFGAGARTDTQYF. The DNA for the CDR3 is TGCGCCAGCAGCTTCGGGGCTGGGGCCCGCACAGATACGCAGTATTTT.